This T cell receptor (beta chain) was documented in a study of blood T cells in healthy people across ages. Study results and limitations: Greater diversity and more naive CD4+ cells were seen in long-lived donors than in aged donors.

Isolated per sample were at least 7 million PBMCs. Through a sample-barcoded 5' primer and a J-beta primer mix, a second PCR was run for 7 to 11 cycles. TCRdb re-analysed the 5' RACE reads in MiXCR, keeping a single row per CDR3 protein. The sample includes roughly 900,000 distinct CDR3 sequences, about 30% of them seen just once. This clonotype was recorded many times. Its antigen is still unknown. CDR3 length equals 15 residues. Deletions cut 4 bases from V and 5 bases from J, with 18 bases between. CDR1 is SGHRS and CDR2 is YFSETQ in the germline V gene. The clonotype originates from a woman older than 75 in good health. V usage is TRBV5-1 and J usage is TRBJ2-5; tentatively, D is TRBD2 (6 bases). The sequenced material came from blood. CDR3 in amino acids: CASSAGGVQGETQYF. The CDR3 bases are TGCGCCAGCAGCGCCGGCGGGGTTCAAGGGGAGACCCAGTACTTC.